The T cell receptor (beta chain) described here comes from a study of T-cell reconstitution after alpha-beta-depleted transplantation in children. Study-wide findings and caveats: T-cell numbers and diversity, one year after transplant, stemmed largely from T cells that were newly produced. Where alpha-beta T cells came from about two months after transplant was reportedly several hundred expanded graft clones. For some patients, TCRbeta diversity was high at day 60 because of recipient T cells and thymic progenitors that survived.

This clonotype was recorded a few times. As yet, its antigen is unknown. The germline V gene encodes CDR1 SGHRS and CDR2 YFSETQ. V trimming: 5 bases; J trimming: 0 bases; junction bases outside the gene matches: 4. The CDR3 sequence is 16 residues long. Unique molecular identifiers were incorporated when the TCRbeta library was constructed. TCRdb reprocessed the PCR reads with MiXCR, giving one entry per CDR3 protein. The table lists about 440,000 distinct CDR3 sequences, 43% of them singletons. Source: PBMCs, taken before TCRalphabeta/CD19-depleted stem cell transplant. The rearrangement links TRBV5-1 to TRBJ2-4, with 11 bases aligning to TRBD2. The receptor comes from a girl aged 2 to 10 with aplastic anemia, due to receive a stem cell transplant. Here the CDR3 reads CASRLGTSGAKNIQYF. In nucleotides, the CDR3 is TGCGCCAGCAGGCTTGGGACTAGCGGAGCCAAAAACATTCAGTACTTC.